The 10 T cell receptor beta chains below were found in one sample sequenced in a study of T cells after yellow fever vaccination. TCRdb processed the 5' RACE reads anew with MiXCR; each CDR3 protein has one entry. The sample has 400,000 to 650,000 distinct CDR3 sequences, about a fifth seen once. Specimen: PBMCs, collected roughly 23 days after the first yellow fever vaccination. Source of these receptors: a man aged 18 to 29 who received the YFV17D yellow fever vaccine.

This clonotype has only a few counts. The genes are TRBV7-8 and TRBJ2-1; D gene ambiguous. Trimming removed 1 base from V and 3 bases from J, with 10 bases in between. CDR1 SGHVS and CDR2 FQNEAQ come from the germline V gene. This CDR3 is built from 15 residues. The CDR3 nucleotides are TGTGCCAGCAGCTTAGAGAGGTATAGCTACAATGAGCAGTTCTTC. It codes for CASSLERYSYNEQFF. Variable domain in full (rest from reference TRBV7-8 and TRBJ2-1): GAGVSQSPRYKVAKRGQDVALRCDPISGHVSLFWYQQALGQGPEFLTYFQNEAQLDKSGLPSDRFFAERPEGSVSTLKIQRTQQEDSAVYLCASSLERYSYNEQFFGPGTRLTVL.

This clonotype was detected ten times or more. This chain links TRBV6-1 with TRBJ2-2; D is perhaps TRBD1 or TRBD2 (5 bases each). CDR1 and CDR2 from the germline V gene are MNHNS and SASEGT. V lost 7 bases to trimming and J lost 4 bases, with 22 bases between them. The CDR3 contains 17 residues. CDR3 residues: CASTKRVGTLTTGELFF. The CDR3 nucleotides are TGTGCCAGCACGAAACGCGTCGGGACCTTGACCACCGGGGAGCTGTTTTTT.

The CDR3 bases are TGCGCCAGCAGCCATGGATTGAGCACAGATACGCAGTATTTT. It translates to CASSHGLSTDTQYF. The chain links TRBV4-3 to TRBJ2-3; D not resolved. The germline CDR1 and CDR2 sequences are LGHNA and YSLEER. The CDR3 loop spans 14 amino acids. V lost 3 bases, J lost 0 bases, and 7 bases lay in between.

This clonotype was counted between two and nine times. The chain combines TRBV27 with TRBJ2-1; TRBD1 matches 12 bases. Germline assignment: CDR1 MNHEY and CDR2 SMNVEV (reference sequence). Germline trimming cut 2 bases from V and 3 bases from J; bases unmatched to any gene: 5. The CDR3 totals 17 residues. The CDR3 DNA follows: TGTGCCAGCAGTTTAAGGGGACAGGGGGCCTACTACAATGAGCAGTTCTTC. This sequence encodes CASSLRGQGAYYNEQFF.

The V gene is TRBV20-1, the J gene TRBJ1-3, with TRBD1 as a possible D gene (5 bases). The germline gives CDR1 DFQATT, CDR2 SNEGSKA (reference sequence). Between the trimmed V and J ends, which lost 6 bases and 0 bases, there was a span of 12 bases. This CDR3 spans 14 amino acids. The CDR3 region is CSATRVPSGNTIYF. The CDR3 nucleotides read TGCAGTGCCACCAGGGTCCCCTCTGGAAACACCATATATTTT.

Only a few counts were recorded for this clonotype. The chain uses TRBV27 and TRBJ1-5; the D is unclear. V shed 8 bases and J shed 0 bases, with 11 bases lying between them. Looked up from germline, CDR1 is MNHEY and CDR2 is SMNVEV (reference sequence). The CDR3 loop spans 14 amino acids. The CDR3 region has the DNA TGTGCCAGCGCGGACGGTTTTAGCAATCAGCCCCAGCATTTT. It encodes CASADGFSNQPQHF.

The CDR3 nucleotides are TGTGCCAGCAGTTCAGGGGAGGTCTCCTACGAGCAGTACGTC. Encoded protein: CASSSGEVSYEQYV. This chain connects TRBV6-4 to TRBJ2-7; D possibly uses TRBD1 or TRBD2 (6 bases each). The germline V gene encodes CDR1 MRHNA and CDR2 SNTAGT. The CDR3 has 14 residues. V shed 5 bases and J shed 0 bases, with 11 bases lying between them.

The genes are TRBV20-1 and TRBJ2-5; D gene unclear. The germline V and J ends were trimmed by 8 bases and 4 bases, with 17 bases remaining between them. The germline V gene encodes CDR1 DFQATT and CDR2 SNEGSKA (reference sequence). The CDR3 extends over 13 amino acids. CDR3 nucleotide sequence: TGCAGTAACCAAGAAGGTCGCATAGAGACCCAGTACTTC. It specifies CSNQEGRIETQYF.

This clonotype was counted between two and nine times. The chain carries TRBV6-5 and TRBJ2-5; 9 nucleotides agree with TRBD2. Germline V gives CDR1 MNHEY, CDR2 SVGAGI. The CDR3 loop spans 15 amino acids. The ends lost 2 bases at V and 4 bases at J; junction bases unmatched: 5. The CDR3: CASSYPQLAGETQYF. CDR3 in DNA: TGTGCCAGCAGTTACCCCCAACTAGCGGGAGAGACCCAGTACTTC.

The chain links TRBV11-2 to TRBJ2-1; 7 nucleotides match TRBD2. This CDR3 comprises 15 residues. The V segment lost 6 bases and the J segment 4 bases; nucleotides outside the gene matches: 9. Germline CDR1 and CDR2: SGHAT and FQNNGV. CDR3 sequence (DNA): TGTGCCAGCAGACATTGGGGGGGAAGATACAATGAGCAGTTCTTC. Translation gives CASRHWGGRYNEQFF.